One and the same sample provided the 31 T cell receptor beta chains below, sequenced in a study of metastatic and nonmetastatic thyroid tumors (TCRdb year 2020). The method behind the library was PCR. Sequencer: Illumina HiSeq 4000. The public reads were quality trimmed at Q25 with fastp and then assembled into clones with MiXCR by TCRdb, keeping productive beta chains. Across this sample there are roughly 40,000 clones, with roughly 16% seen only once. The ten largest make up 3% to 4% of the sample. None of the patients had been given any treatment before thyroid surgery. Sequenced: blood. These receptors originate from a female donor with papillary thyroid cancer or a benign thyroid nodule (not recorded which). Some clones in this sample may be carry-over from other donors' samples.

This clone was found many times. The chain joins TRBV18 to TRBJ1-6; perhaps TRBD1 as D (6 bases). Per germline, CDR1 KGHSH and CDR2 LQKENI. This CDR3 has 16 amino acids. Trimming took off 3 bases at V and 7 bases at J, with 16 bases between the two ends. The CDR3 DNA sequence: TGTGCCAGCTCACCGAGACCACAGGGAAACAATTCACCCCTCCACTTT. Amino acid sequence: CASSPRPQGNNSPLHF.

This chain links TRBV6-1 with TRBJ2-1; D is perhaps TRBD2 (5 bases). The germline V gene has CDR1 MNHNS and CDR2 SASEGT. Trimming stripped 10 bases from V and 11 bases from J, with 18 bases between. This CDR3 contains 12 residues. The chain's CDR3 is CANKVGVDKQFF. For the CDR3, the DNA is TGTGCCAACAAAGTGGGAGTGGATAAGCAGTTCTTC.

The chain is built from TRBV20-1 and TRBJ2-7; no definite D call. CDR3 length: 12 residues. The V gene lost 5 bases and the J gene lost 5 bases, with 13 bases spanning the gap. Germline assignment: CDR1 DFQATT and CDR2 SNEGSKA (reference sequence). The CDR3 sequence: CSAWVHINEQYF. DNA for the CDR3: TGCAGTGCTTGGGTACATATTAACGAGCAGTACTTC.

This clone was seen repeatedly, ten times or more. V usage is TRBV3-1 and J usage is TRBJ1-3, with D possibly being TRBD1 (5 bases). CDR1 and CDR2 (germline): LGHDT, YNNKEL (reference sequence). V lost 0 bases and J lost 0, with 9 bases in between. CDR3 length: 16 residues. The CDR3 DNA is TGTGCCAGCAGCCAAGAGGGACTGTTCTCTGGAAACACCATATATTTT. Its translation is CASSQEGLFSGNTIYF.

By frequency in the sample, this clone is medium-sized. The chain carries TRBV6-2 or TRBV6-3 and TRBJ1-3; D not resolved. The CDR3 runs to 13 residues. Trimming took off 6 bases at V and 4 bases at J, with 10 bases between the two ends. The germline V gene has CDR1 MNHEY and CDR2 SVGEGT. The CDR3 DNA reads as TGTGCCAGCAGGCCAAGTATGGGAAACACCATATATTTT. It specifies CASRPSMGNTIYF.

This clone came up many times. The CDR3 DNA reads as TGTGCCAGCAGCCCGGGGACTAGCGGCCCGGGAGATACGCAGTATTTT. It encodes CASSPGTSGPGDTQYF. The chain is built from TRBV4-2 and TRBJ2-3; 11 bases align to TRBD2. V lost 4 bases to trimming and J lost 5 bases; unmatched junction nucleotides: 8. CDR1 and CDR2 from the germline V gene are LGHNA and YNFKEQ. CDR3 length equals 16 residues.

This clone was found many times. This CDR3 is missing its conserved last phenylalanine or tryptophan, likely due to a read error. The V and J genes are TRBV30 and TRBJ2-7; TRBD2 is a possible D gene (6 bases). V was cut by 5 bases and J by 5 bases, with 13 bases left in between. This CDR3 spans 12 amino acids. Germline V gene lookup returns CDR1 GTSNPN and CDR2 SVGIG (reference sequence). CDR3 in amino acids: CAWGGMVNEQYL. The CDR3 DNA is TGTGCCTGGGGGGGGATGGTAAACGAGCAGTACCTC.

This clone turned up a few times. Its ends do not fully match the called genes, so a read error is possible. The chain has TRBV6-1 and TRBJ2-1; 11 bases line up with TRBD2. The CDR3 is 17 amino acids. CDR1 and CDR2 (germline): MNHNS, SASEGT. The CDR3 nucleotides read TGTGCCAGCAGTGTAGCGGGGGGGACGCTGACCTACAATCAGCAGTTCTTC. This encodes CASSVAGGTLTYNQQFF.

For this clone: A much larger clone lies one base from this, so it may be a read error. The chain employs TRBV5-1 and TRBJ1-1; D remains unclear. CDR3 size: 11 residues. In germline, CDR1 is SGHRS, CDR2 YFSETQ. V was cut by 4 bases and J by 2 bases, with 3 bases left in between. The CDR3 sequence: CASSLNTEAFF. CDR3 coding DNA: TGCGCCAGCAGCCTTAACACTGAAGCTTTCTTT.

This clone was observed many times. Other DNA sequences of this sample code for an identical CDR3. The chain combines TRBV5-6 with TRBJ2-3; D is uncertain. The CDR3 contains 16 residues. Germline loops: CDR1 SGHDT, CDR2 YYEEEE. Deletions cut 0 bases from V and 2 bases from J, with 13 bases between. CDR3 loop: CASSLAQQINTDTQYF. CDR3 coding DNA: TGTGCCAGCAGCTTGGCCCAGCAGATTAACACAGATACGCAGTATTTT.

This clone was detected ten times or more. Being one base from a much bigger clone, this may be a read error. The identical CDR3 is also encoded by other nucleotide sequences in the sample. The J gene is TRBJ1-1, the V gene TRBV15; D uncertain. The CDR3 has 14 amino acids. Trimming took off 0 bases at V and 5 bases at J, with 10 bases between the two ends. The germline CDR1 and CDR2 sequences are LNHNV and YYDKDF (reference sequence). The chain's CDR3 is CATSRDLRVTEAFF. DNA for the CDR3: TGTGCCACCAGCAGAGATCTCCGGGTTACTGAAGCTTTCTTT.

This clone was picked up many times. V usage is TRBV10-2 and J usage is TRBJ2-1; possibly TRBD2 for D (6 bases). Trimming shortened V by 4 bases and J by 9 bases, and 16 bases separated the two germline ends. Germline V gene lookup returns CDR1 WSHSY and CDR2 SAAADI. The CDR3 spans 14 residues. CDR3 sequence (DNA): TGCGCCAGCAGTGTTAGGAGGGGTGGTAGTGAGCAGTTCTTC. It codes for CASSVRRGGSEQFF.

This clone has a count of ten or more. The V gene is TRBV3-1, the J gene TRBJ2-1, with TRBD2 matching over 7 bases. V lost 3 bases to trimming and J lost 4 bases; unmatched junction nucleotides: 6. CDR1 is LGHDT, CDR2 YNNKEL, per germline (reference sequence). The CDR3 is made up of 15 amino acids. CDR3 amino acids: CASSHGLVGYNEQFF. For the CDR3, the DNA is TGTGCCAGCAGCCACGGACTAGTAGGGTACAATGAGCAGTTCTTC.

The rearrangement joins TRBV5-6 to TRBJ1-2, with no clear D. This CDR3 is built from 14 residues. The V and J ends lost 4 bases and 4 bases respectively, with 14 bases between them. Germline V CDR1 and CDR2: SGHDT, YYEEEE. The CDR3 DNA is TGTGCCAGCAGCCCATTAACAGCGGGCTATGGCTACACCTTC. As protein: CASSPLTAGYGYTF. Variable domain in full (rest from reference TRBV5-6 and TRBJ1-2): DAGVTQSPTHLIKTRGQQVTLRCSPKSGHDTVSWYQQALGQGPQFIFQYYEEEERQRGNFPDRFSGHQFPNYSSELNVNALLLGDSALYLCASSPLTAGYGYTFGSGTRLTVV.

This clone was picked up many times. Other DNA sequences in this sample translate to the same CDR3. The CDR3 coding sequence is TGTGCCAGCAGCTTCTTAGCCTCACCCCTCCACTTT. This encodes CASSFLASPLHF. This chain connects TRBV7-2 to TRBJ1-6, with unresolved D. This CDR3 is built from 12 residues. Germline values: CDR1 SGHTA, CDR2 FQGNSA. Trimming removed 3 bases at V and 10 bases at J, with 7 bases between.

This clone was picked up many times. This chain joins TRBV27 and TRBJ2-3; D might be TRBD2 (6 bases). The germline V and J ends were trimmed by 5 bases and 2 bases, with 14 bases remaining between them. Germline CDR1 MNHEY, CDR2 SMNVEV (reference sequence). This CDR3 spans 15 amino acids. Written as DNA, the CDR3 is TGTGCCAGCAGTGAATCGGGACTGGCCACAGATACGCAGTATTTT. It yields the protein CASSESGLATDTQYF.

This clone has at least ten counts. V is TRBV28 and J is TRBJ2-2; D may be TRBD2 (6 bases). Germline V lookup: CDR1 MDHEN, CDR2 SYDVKM. V lost 7 bases and J 4 bases, leaving 16 bases between the germline ends. CDR3 length equals 15 residues. CDR3 in amino acids: CASIPGGDPTGELFF. DNA of the CDR3: TGTGCCAGCATCCCAGGCGGGGACCCCACCGGGGAGCTGTTTTTT.

Many counts were recorded for this clone. This chain joins TRBV2 and TRBJ2-7, with D perhaps TRBD2 (5 bases). CDR1 and CDR2 (germline): SNHLY, FYNNEI. V lost 6 bases and J 6 bases, leaving 12 bases between the germline ends. The CDR3 sequence is 12 residues long. The CDR3 DNA follows: TGTGCCAGCAGACAAACTAGAGGCGAGCAGTACTTC. Residues: CASRQTRGEQYF.

For this clone: This may stem from a read error, because a much larger clone lies one nucleotide away. The CDR3 coding sequence is TGTGCCAGCAGTGAAAGGATTCAGGGACAGGGATTGAACATTCAGTACTTC. Translated: CASSERIQGQGLNIQYF. The J gene is TRBJ2-4, the V gene TRBV2; 9 bases are a match to TRBD1. The CDR3 sequence is 17 residues long. CDR1 is SNHLY and CDR2 is FYNNEI in the germline V gene. The junction had 12 bases not matched to a gene; V was cut back by 2 bases and J by 7 bases.

V is TRBV6-1 and J is TRBJ2-7; D is undetermined. V lost 6 bases and J 2 bases, leaving 23 bases between the germline ends. The CDR3 has 17 residues. Germline CDR1 MNHNS, CDR2 SASEGT. For the CDR3, the DNA is TGTGCCAGCAGCGCCGCTCTCATCGGGTCTATTACCTACGAGCAGTACTTC. Amino acid sequence: CASSAALIGSITYEQYF.

In its sample, this clone was seen many times. The rearrangement joins TRBV30 to TRBJ1-2; no clear D gene. Trimming removed 1 base at V and 1 base at J, with 4 bases between. The CDR3 covers 12 residues. Germline assignment: CDR1 GTSNPN and CDR2 SVGIG (reference sequence). This chain's CDR3 is CAWSGVNYGYTF. For the CDR3, the DNA is TGTGCCTGGAGTGGGGTTAACTATGGCTACACCTTC.

The sample holds many counts of this clone. At the DNA level, this CDR3 is encoded by other sequences in the same sample as well. The CDR3, as DNA: TGTGCCAGCAGACTGACAGTGGGCCCTGAAGCTTTCTTT. This encodes CASRLTVGPEAFF. The gene calls are TRBV6-1 and TRBJ1-1, with D possibly TRBD1 on 5 matching bases. The germline gives CDR1 MNHNS, CDR2 SASEGT. Trimming took 6 bases from V and 6 from J, leaving 14 bases between them. The CDR3 runs 13 residues.

This clone was observed many times. The V and J genes are TRBV20-1 and TRBJ2-7, with D possibly being TRBD1 or TRBD2 (7 bases each). V dropped 3 bases and J dropped 3 bases, with 21 bases sitting between them. Germline values: CDR1 DFQATT, CDR2 SNEGSKA (reference sequence). The CDR3 extends over 16 amino acids. CDR3 DNA sequence: TGCAGTGCTAGTCCCCAGGGGGGGGCTCGGCTCTACGAGCAGTACTTC. Translation gives CSASPQGGARLYEQYF.

The chain employs TRBV11-2 and TRBJ2-7; 8 nucleotides match TRBD1. Germline-derived CDR1 and CDR2 are SGHAT and FQNNGV. J gave up 0 bases and V 5 bases, and 9 bases lay outside the gene matches. The CDR3 runs 16 residues. The CDR3 is CASSPRQGYNSYEQYF. The CDR3, as DNA: TGTGCCAGCAGCCCCCGACAGGGGTATAACTCCTACGAGCAGTACTTC.

This clone was observed at least ten times. J is TRBJ2-5 and V is TRBV5-1; 9 nucleotides line up with TRBD1. This CDR3 has 16 amino acids. Per the germline V gene, CDR1 is SGHRS and CDR2 is YFSETQ. Losses at the gene ends were 3 bases for V and 4 bases for J; bases not matched to a gene: 10. The CDR3: CASSSKDRDRAETQYF. DNA for the CDR3: TGCGCCAGCAGCTCAAAGGACCGGGACAGGGCAGAGACCCAGTACTTC.

This clone was counted many times. The genes are TRBV29-1 and TRBJ2-1; D is perhaps TRBD2 (5 bases). V lost 0 bases, J lost 3 bases, and 12 bases lay in between. The germline V gene has CDR1 SQVTM and CDR2 ANQGSEA. There are 15 residues in the CDR3. This CDR3 is CSVEDRAGSYNEQFF. The DNA of the CDR3 is TGCAGCGTTGAAGATCGTGCTGGGAGCTACAATGAGCAGTTCTTC.

This clone showed up just a few times. A much larger clone differs by one base, so this may be a read error. This chain joins TRBV5-1 and TRBJ1-1, with D uncertain. CDR1 and CDR2 (germline): SGHRS, YFSETQ. This CDR3 region has 14 residues. CDR3 amino acids: CASSLVGVNTGAFF. The CDR3 bases are TGCGCCAGCAGCTTGGTAGGAGTGAACACTGGAGCTTTCTTT. The entire variable domain, with the rest obtained from reference TRBV5-1 and TRBJ1-1, is as follows: KAGVTQTPRYLIKTRGQQVTLSCSPISGHRSVSWYQQTPGQGLQFLFEYFSETQRNKGNFPGRFSGRQFSNSRSEMNVSTLELGDSALYLCASSLVGVNTGAFFGQGTRLTVV.

This clone was recorded at least ten times. This sequence joins TRBV15 and TRBJ2-3; TRBD2 matches at 7 bases. From germline, CDR1 is LNHNV and CDR2 YYDKDF (reference sequence). The CDR3 consists of 15 residues. V dropped 0 bases and J dropped 5; count of bases not matched to a gene: 5. The CDR3 DNA follows: TGTGCCACCAGCAGAGATGGCGCGGGAGTAGATACGCAGTATTTT. Translated: CATSRDGAGVDTQYF.

This clone came up many times. V gene TRBV27 combines with J gene TRBJ1-5; D perhaps matches TRBD1 (6 bases). Germline CDR1 MNHEY, CDR2 SMNVEV (reference sequence). This CDR3 is built from 15 residues. Trimming cost V 5 bases and J 4 bases, with 15 bases left between them. The CDR3 here is CASSPQTGSNQPQHF. The CDR3 coding sequence is TGTGCCAGCAGTCCCCAAACAGGGTCGAATCAGCCCCAGCATTTT.

This clone was recorded at least ten times. The chain combines TRBV11-1 with TRBJ2-7; the match to TRBD2 covers 8 bases. The CDR3 runs to 17 residues. Germline V gene lookup returns CDR1 SGHAT and CDR2 FQDESV (reference sequence). V lost 3 bases and J lost 3; bases outside the gene matches: 13. CDR3 residues: CASSFKAGGVRLYEQYF. The CDR3 nucleotides read TGTGCCAGCAGCTTTAAGGCGGGAGGCGTACGGCTCTACGAGCAGTACTTC.

This clone occurred many times. This chain connects TRBV11-2 to TRBJ2-1; tentatively, D is TRBD1 (6 bases). CDR1 and CDR2 from the germline V gene are SGHAT and FQNNGV. V was cut by 5 bases and J by 8 bases, with 16 bases left in between. The CDR3 totals 14 residues. The chain's CDR3 is CASSRSQGLYEQFF. DNA for the CDR3: TGTGCCAGCAGCCGCTCGCAGGGGTTGTATGAGCAGTTCTTC.